This TCR beta chain stems from a study of blood T cell repertoires in COVID-19. About the research overall: Collection of acute and convalescent COVID-19 samples took place in the United States, Italy and Spain. In each case, the material was cDNA or gDNA derived from T cells, B-cell-depleted T cells, or PBMCs.

As processed by the authors: Reference gene primer amplification yielded estimated nucleated cell counts. Sequencing was performed with immunoSEQ multiplex PCR; in TCRdb, only in-frame clones are kept and a portion is missing. V and J calls and clone size come straight from that table; D and trimming were deduced from the DNA. This sample has around 270,000 clones, with over 75% found just once. In germline, CDR1 is SGHKS, CDR2 YYEKEE (reference sequence). The CDR3 covers 15 residues. With V trimmed by 4 bases and J by 8 bases, 11 bases remained unmatched. Seattle's cohort entered during active infection and was followed longitudinally.

Sequencing used peripheral blood. This chain joins TRBV5-5 and TRBJ1-2; 10 bases match TRBD1. The receptor was isolated from a human donor with COVID-19, enrolled during active disease. The donor label of this sample is uncertain. The CDR3 loop is CASSVPGTGVEGYTF. The CDR3 coding sequence is TGTGCCAGCAGCGTACCCGGGACAGGGGTCGAGGGCTACACCTTC.